The present T cell receptor beta chain was sequenced within a study of breast tumors, draining lymph nodes, adjacent tissues. Overall study results and limits: Tumor repertoires ranked between lymph nodes and nontumor tissue in diversity, with V and J gene preferences. Findings are consistent with lymph node origin and intratumoral expansion of most tumor T cells.

Each CDR3 protein gets one entry after TCRdb re-called the multiplex PCR reads with MiXCR. The sample lists 200,000 or so distinct CDR3 sequences, approximately 33% seen once, with roughly 4% in the top ten. Samples came from axillary lymph nodes draining the breast cancer. CDR3 size: 19 residues. J was trimmed by 0 bases and V by 6 bases; bases with no gene match: 15. CDR1 is MDHEN and CDR2 is SYDVKM in the germline V gene. This clonotype was found a few times. Its target is unknown. The chain uses TRBV28 and TRBJ2-7, with TRBD1 identical over 12 bases. Sequencing used axillary lymph node tissue. This TCR derives from a female donor with breast cancer. Some clones in this sample may be carry-over from other donors' samples. The CDR3 nucleotides are TGTGCCAGCAGAGTCCCGGGACAGGGGGCGCCCCCGATCTCCTACGAGCAGTACTTC. Protein sequence: CASRVPGQGAPPISYEQYF. Variable domain in full (rest from reference TRBV28 and TRBJ2-7): DVKVTQSSRYLVKRTGEKVFLECVQDMDHENMFWYRQDPGLGLRLIYFSYDVKMKEKGDIPEGYSVSREKKERFSLILESASTNQTSMYLCASRVPGQGAPPISYEQYFGPGTRLTVT.